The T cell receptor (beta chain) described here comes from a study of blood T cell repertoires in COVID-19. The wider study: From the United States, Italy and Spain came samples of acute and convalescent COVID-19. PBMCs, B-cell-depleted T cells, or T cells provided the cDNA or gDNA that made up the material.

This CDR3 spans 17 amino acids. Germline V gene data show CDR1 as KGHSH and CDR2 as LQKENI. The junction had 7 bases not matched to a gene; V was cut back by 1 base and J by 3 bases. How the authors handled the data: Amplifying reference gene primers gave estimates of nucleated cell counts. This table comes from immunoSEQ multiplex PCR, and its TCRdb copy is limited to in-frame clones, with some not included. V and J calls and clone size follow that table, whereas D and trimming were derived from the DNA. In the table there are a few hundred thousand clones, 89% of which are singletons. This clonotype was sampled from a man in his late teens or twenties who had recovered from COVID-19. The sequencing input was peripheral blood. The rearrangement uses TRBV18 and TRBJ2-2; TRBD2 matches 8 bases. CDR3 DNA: TGTGCCAGCTCACCACAGTTTTCCGGGGGGGACACCGGGGAGCTGTTTTTT. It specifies CASSPQFSGGDTGELFF. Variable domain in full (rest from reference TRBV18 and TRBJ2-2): NAGVMQNPRHLVRRRGQEARLRCSPMKGHSHVYWYRQLPEEGLKFMVYLQKENIIDESGMPKERFSAEFPKEGPSILRIQQVVRGDSAAYFCASSPQFSGGDTGELFFGEGSRLTVL.